This passage covers 25 T cell receptor beta chains from one sample sequenced in a study of blood T cell repertoires in COVID-19. The method was immunoSEQ multiplex PCR; TCRdb's version includes in-frame clones alone and lacks a portion of them. The table lists 84,000 or so clones, 70% to 90% of them singletons. The sample taken for sequencing was peripheral blood. These receptor sequences come from a man between 65 and 85 years old with acute or convalescent COVID-19.

V gene TRBV2 combines with J gene TRBJ2-1, with TRBD1 matching over 7 bases. CDR3 length: 15 amino acids. J was trimmed by 0 bases and V by 1 base; bases with no gene match: 0. Germline V gene data show CDR1 as SNHLY and CDR2 as FYNNEI. CDR3 in DNA: TGTGCCAGCAGTGAAGACAGGGGCTCCTACAATGAGCAGTTCTTC. Translated, it gives CASSEDRGSYNEQFF.

The chain has TRBV27 and TRBJ2-1; D may be TRBD1 (6 bases). The CDR3 has 15 residues. Trimming stripped 6 bases from V and 0 bases from J, with 12 bases between. Germline CDR1 reads MNHEY; CDR2 reads SMNVEV (reference sequence). In DNA, the CDR3 is TGTGCCAGCAGACAAACAGGGAGCTCCTACAATGAGCAGTTCTTC. Encoded protein: CASRQTGSSYNEQFF.

The rearrangement uses TRBV5-4 and TRBJ2-3; D is possibly TRBD2 (6 bases). Germline V lookup: CDR1 SGHNT, CDR2 YYREEE (reference sequence). The CDR3 runs to 16 residues. The ends were cut back, 4 bases at V and 1 base at J, with 16 bases in the middle. CDR3 in amino acids: CASSPNFRGGTDTQYF. The CDR3 bases are TGTGCCAGCAGCCCCAACTTTCGCGGGGGCACAGATACGCAGTATTTT. The whole variable domain, remainder taken from reference TRBV5-4 and TRBJ2-3, is ETGVTQSPTHLIKTRGQQVTLRCSSQSGHNTVSWYQQALGQGPQFIFQYYREEENGRGNFPPRFSGLQFPNYSSELNVNALELDDSALYLCASSPNFRGGTDTQYFGPGTRLTVL.

The chain combines TRBV11-2 with TRBJ2-7; maybe TRBD2 (5 bases). Germline V lookup: CDR1 SGHAT, CDR2 FQNNGV. This CDR3 comprises 14 residues. Trimming took off 1 base at V and 7 bases at J, with 14 bases between the two ends. The CDR3 region has the DNA TGTGCCAGCAGCTTAGTTCGGGGTTTCGGAGAGCAGTACTTC. It is translated as CASSLVRGFGEQYF.

This clone came up once. V usage is TRBV27 and J usage is TRBJ2-7; 9 bases are shared with TRBD2. Germline lookup yields CDR1 MNHEY and CDR2 SMNVEV (reference sequence). J lost 2 bases, V lost 5 bases, and 7 bases had no gene match. The CDR3 has 15 amino acids. Here the CDR3 DNA reads TGTGCCAGCAGTCTAGCGGGGAAGCAACCCTACGAGCAGTACTTC. Its translation is CASSLAGKQPYEQYF.

V and J are TRBV19 and TRBJ1-5; weak D call: TRBD1 (6 bases). V lost 5 bases and J 6 bases, leaving 14 bases between the germline ends. The germline gives CDR1 LNHDA, CDR2 SQIVND (reference sequence). CDR3 length: 14 residues. The CDR3 spells CASSSGGRSQPQHF. For the CDR3, the DNA is TGTGCCAGTAGTTCGGGGGGCCGGAGTCAGCCCCAGCATTTT.

This rearrangement joins TRBV5-1 to TRBJ2-4; TRBD2 matches 7 bases. After removal of 1 base from V and 6 bases from J, the junction contained 7 bases not matched to a gene. CDR3 size: 15 residues. CDR1 is SGHRS and CDR2 is YFSETQ in the germline V gene. In DNA, the CDR3 is TGCGCCAGCAGCTTGTCTCCTAGCGGATCAAACATTCAGTACTTC. Protein product: CASSLSPSGSNIQYF.

V and J are TRBV18 and TRBJ1-1; D might be TRBD1 (6 bases). This CDR3 region has 15 residues. The ends were cut back, 2 bases at V and 0 bases at J, with 10 bases in the middle. Germline-derived CDR1 and CDR2 are KGHSH and LQKENI. Here the CDR3 DNA reads TGTGCCAGCTCACCAAAAGACAGGATGAACACTGAAGCTTTCTTT. It codes for CASSPKDRMNTEAFF.

J is TRBJ2-2 and V is TRBV7-3, with 7 bases identical to TRBD1. Germline CDR1 SGHTA, CDR2 FQGTGA. CDR3 length: 15 amino acids. The J segment lost 4 bases and the V segment lost 1 base, leaving 3 bases of the junction unmatched. This CDR3 is CASSLSRGTTGELFF. CDR3 DNA: TGTGCCAGCAGCTTAAGCAGGGGGACCACCGGGGAGCTGTTTTTT.

This chain connects TRBV4-3 to TRBJ1-5; D remains ambiguous. The V end was cut by 3 bases, the J end by 2 bases, with 5 bases between. The CDR3 is made up of 13 amino acids. The germline CDR1 and CDR2 sequences are LGHNA and YSLEER. Here the CDR3 reads CASSHVGNQPQHF. DNA for the CDR3: TGCGCCAGCAGCCATGTCGGCAATCAGCCCCAGCATTTT.

CDR3 residues: CASSYYQTGSGNTIYF. CDR3 coding DNA: TGTGCCAGCAGTTACTATCAGACAGGGTCTGGAAACACCATATATTTT. This chain connects TRBV6-5 to TRBJ1-3; TRBD1 matches 7 bases. Germline V gene lookup returns CDR1 MNHEY and CDR2 SVGAGI. CDR3 length equals 16 residues. V was clipped by 1 base and J by 1 base; unmatched bases: 4.

The chain carries TRBV7-2 and TRBJ1-1; D is possibly TRBD1 (5 bases). CDR1 and CDR2 (germline): SGHTA, FQGNSA. There are 11 residues in the CDR3. The CDR3: CSGGSYTEAFF. CDR3 coding DNA: TGTTCGGGGGGATCATACACTGAAGCTTTCTTT.

The V and J genes are TRBV18 and TRBJ2-1; 7 bases are a match to TRBD1. The V segment lost 5 bases and the J segment 3 bases; nucleotides outside the gene matches: 7. CDR3 size: 15 residues. CDR1 is KGHSH, CDR2 LQKENI, per germline. The CDR3 region is CASSTGQRNYNEQFF. The CDR3 DNA sequence: TGTGCCAGCTCAACGGGACAGCGAAACTACAATGAGCAGTTCTTC.

The chain employs TRBV27 and TRBJ1-6; 8 nucleotides match TRBD1. The CDR3 has 14 amino acids. Germline CDR1 reads MNHEY; CDR2 reads SMNVEV (reference sequence). V gave up 5 bases and J gave up 10 bases; unmatched junction bases: 7. The CDR3 loop reads CASSPGTGRSPLHF. The CDR3 DNA reads as TGTGCCAGCAGTCCGGGGACAGGTCGGTCACCCCTCCACTTT.

This rearrangement joins TRBV10-3 to TRBJ2-7; a possible D gene is TRBD2 (6 bases). The germline V gene encodes CDR1 ENHRY and CDR2 SYGVKD. This CDR3 comprises 13 residues. V was shortened by 4 bases and J by 1 base, with 8 bases between the two germline ends. The CDR3 loop is CAISARGSYEQYF. The CDR3 coding sequence is TGTGCCATCAGTGCGCGGGGTTCCTACGAGCAGTACTTC.

The genes are TRBV6-6 and TRBJ1-5; 10 bases map to TRBD1. V lost 7 bases, J lost 6 bases, and 9 bases stayed unmatched. The CDR3 is 15 residues long. Germline-derived CDR1 and CDR2 are MNHNY and SVGAGI (reference sequence). DNA for the CDR3: TGTGCCAGCACGGATCAGTGGACAGGGGGTCAGCCCCAGCATTTT. Protein product: CASTDQWTGGQPQHF.

This chain connects TRBV18 to TRBJ1-3, with 9 bases aligning to TRBD1. Germline V CDR1 and CDR2: KGHSH, LQKENI. Trimming at V came to 0 bases and at J to 0 bases, leaving 12 bases not matched to a gene. The CDR3 has 20 residues. As DNA, the CDR3 is TGTGCCAGCTCACCACCCCGGGGTCGGACAGGGGTCGGCTCTGGAAACACCATATATTTT. Protein: CASSPPRGRTGVGSGNTIYF.

The chain employs TRBV24-1 and TRBJ2-1; 8 bases agree with TRBD2. CDR1 is KGHDR and CDR2 is SFDVKD in the germline V gene. J was trimmed by 7 bases and V by 0 bases; bases with no gene match: 7. The CDR3 is 16 residues long. In DNA, the CDR3 is TGTGCCACCAGTGATTTGCGGACGGGACTAGGGAATGAGCAGTTCTTC. It specifies CATSDLRTGLGNEQFF.

This chain connects TRBV27 to TRBJ1-5, with D perhaps matching TRBD1 (6 bases). The V gene's germline CDR1 is MNHEY and CDR2 SMNVEV (reference sequence). The CDR3 is 13 amino acids. The germline V and J ends were trimmed by 10 bases and 0 bases, with 10 bases remaining between them. The DNA of the CDR3 is TGTGCCACTGGGACAAATAGCAATCAGCCCCAGCATTTT. This encodes CATGTNSNQPQHF.

V usage is TRBV6-2 or TRBV6-3 and J usage is TRBJ2-3, with 15 bases aligning to TRBD2. Germline V gene data show CDR1 as MNHEY and CDR2 as SVGEGT. The CDR3 consists of 16 residues. The trim removed 2 bases at V and 6 bases at J, leaving 3 bases unmatched. The CDR3 loop is CASSYGTSGRLDTQYF. The CDR3 DNA is TGTGCCAGCAGTTACGGGACTAGCGGGAGGTTGGATACGCAGTATTTT.

The J gene is TRBJ2-7, the V gene TRBV28; 10 nucleotides align to TRBD1. Germline trimming cut 4 bases from V and 4 bases from J; bases unmatched to any gene: 7. This CDR3 has 15 residues. The germline V gene has CDR1 MDHEN and CDR2 SYDVKM. CDR3 nucleotides: TGTGCCAGCAGTTCACCGGGACAGGGGCCTTACGAGCAGTACTTC. Amino acids: CASSSPGQGPYEQYF.

In its sample, this clone was seen once. The chain uses TRBV5-1 and TRBJ2-1, with D tentatively TRBD1 (6 bases). Germline values: CDR1 SGHRS, CDR2 YFSETQ. V was trimmed by 0 bases and J by 3 bases, leaving 13 bases between them. This CDR3 is built from 16 residues. The CDR3 DNA follows: TGCGCCAGCAGCTTGGCCTGGGGGCGAAGCTACAATGAGCAGTTCTTC. This codes for CASSLAWGRSYNEQFF. Looking up the rest from reference TRBV5-1 and TRBJ2-1 gives the full variable domain: KAGVTQTPRYLIKTRGQQVTLSCSPISGHRSVSWYQQTPGQGLQFLFEYFSETQRNKGNFPGRFSGRQFSNSRSEMNVSTLELGDSALYLCASSLAWGRSYNEQFFGPGTRLTVL.

The rearrangement uses TRBV18 and TRBJ2-7; tentatively, D is TRBD1 (5 bases). Trimming removed 5 bases from V and 0 bases from J, with 17 bases in between. The CDR3 is 16 amino acids. Germline V CDR1 and CDR2: KGHSH, LQKENI. CDR3 sequence reads: CASSASQGSPSYEQYF. Written as DNA, the CDR3 is TGTGCCAGCTCAGCAAGTCAGGGATCCCCCTCCTACGAGCAGTACTTC.

The genes are TRBV19 and TRBJ2-1; 7 bases align to TRBD1. Trimming at V came to 5 bases and at J to 10 bases, leaving 11 bases not matched to a gene. There are 14 residues in the CDR3. CDR1 LNHDA and CDR2 SQIVND come from the germline V gene (reference sequence). CDR3 loop: CASSVGTETLEQFF. CDR3 in DNA: TGTGCCAGTAGTGTCGGGACAGAGACATTAGAGCAGTTCTTC.

The J gene is TRBJ2-5, the V gene TRBV14, with TRBD2 matching over 12 bases. The CDR3 consists of 16 residues. Germline CDR1 is SGHDN and CDR2 is FVKESK. After removal of 0 bases from V and 3 bases from J, the junction contained 2 bases not matched to a gene. CDR3 nucleotides: TGTGCCAGCAGCCAAGATTCTAGCGGGAGGGAAGAGACCCAGTACTTC. This translates into CASSQDSSGREETQYF.